Below are 18 T cell receptor beta chains sequenced from a single sample in a study of response to subunit inactivated influenza vaccine. From the RT-PCR reads, TCRdb called clonotypes with MiXCR, one entry per CDR3 protein. The table has about 500,000 distinct CDR3 sequences, 15% to 20% seen once; the top ten hold roughly 3.1%. Sequenced material: CD4+ T cells sorted from PBMCs, taken less than 30 months after vaccination. These receptors were taken from a man between 50 and 69 years old who received an inactivated influenza vaccine.

J is TRBJ1-1 and V is TRBV7-9; the D is unclear. V lost 0 bases to trimming and J lost 2 bases, with 7 bases between them. The CDR3 consists of 14 residues. The V gene's germline CDR1 is SEHNR and CDR2 FQNEAQ (reference sequence). CDR3 sequence reads: CASSLARVNTEAFF. CDR3 sequence (DNA): TGTGCCAGCAGCTTAGCCCGGGTCAACACTGAAGCTTTCTTT.

V and J are TRBV7-2 and TRBJ2-4, with D unresolved. The CDR3 loop spans 12 amino acids. Trimming stripped 5 bases from V and 3 bases from J, with 5 bases between. Germline V gene data show CDR1 as SGHTA and CDR2 as FQGNSA. DNA of the CDR3: TGTGCCAGCAGCCCTGACAAAAACATTCAGTACTTC. It codes for CASSPDKNIQYF.

This clonotype was found many times. The V call is TRBV6-5, the J call TRBJ1-1, with a weak D call TRBD1 (6 bases). Germline loops: CDR1 MNHEY, CDR2 SVGAGI. V was shortened by 0 bases and J by 10 bases, with 12 bases between the two germline ends. The CDR3 sequence is 13 residues long. The chain's CDR3 is CASSYSTGLGAFF. For the CDR3, the DNA is TGTGCCAGCAGTTACTCGACAGGTCTAGGAGCTTTCTTT.

This chain uses TRBV20-1 with TRBJ2-1; 10 positions agree with TRBD2. Germline trimming cut 3 bases from V and 2 bases from J; bases unmatched to any gene: 13. Germline V gene data show CDR1 as DFQATT and CDR2 as SNEGSKA (reference sequence). The CDR3 is 18 residues long. The CDR3 sequence: CSASDGQRGGDPYNEQFF. CDR3 DNA: TGCAGTGCTAGTGACGGCCAGCGGGGGGGCGATCCCTACAATGAGCAGTTCTTC.

This clonotype was counted between two and nine times. The chain links TRBV20-1 to TRBJ1-5, with TRBD1 matching over 8 bases. Germline V gene sequence: CDR1 DFQATT, CDR2 SNEGSKA (reference sequence). The CDR3 runs to 13 residues. After removal of 5 bases from V and 11 bases from J, the junction contained 11 bases not matched to a gene. CDR3 bases: TGCAGTGCTGCCCGACAGGGGTCAGGAGCCCAGCATTTT. Translating it yields CSAARQGSGAQHF.

This clonotype was counted a few times. The rearrangement links TRBV7-2 to TRBJ1-2; 10 bases agree with TRBD1. Germline V gene sequence: CDR1 SGHTA, CDR2 FQGNSA. The CDR3 has 17 residues. The V and J ends lost 0 bases and 5 bases, in that order; junction bases with no gene match: 9. The CDR3 here is CASSLAYPGQGTYGYTF. The CDR3 region has the DNA TGTGCCAGCAGCTTAGCGTACCCGGGACAGGGGACATATGGCTACACCTTC.

This clonotype occurred a few times. The V call is TRBV5-6, the J call TRBJ2-7; D is possibly TRBD2 (6 bases). Germline CDR1 and CDR2: SGHDT and YYEEEE. CDR3 length equals 13 residues. V was clipped by 3 bases and J by 0 bases, with 7 bases between them. CDR3 bases: TGTGCCAGCAGCTGGCGGGGCTCCTACGAGCAGTACTTC. Its translation is CASSWRGSYEQYF.

The genes are TRBV20-1 and TRBJ1-1; tentatively, D is TRBD1 (5 bases). Trimming cost V 6 bases and J 4 bases, with 18 bases left between them. CDR1 is DFQATT and CDR2 is SNEGSKA in the germline V gene (reference sequence). The CDR3 has 14 amino acids. In nucleotides, the CDR3 is TGCAGTGCCATACGAGATGGGGCGACCACTGAAGCTTTCTTT. This sequence encodes CSAIRDGATTEAFF.

V is TRBV7-3 and J is TRBJ2-2, with a possible D match to TRBD1 (6 bases). Germline lookup yields CDR1 SGHTA and CDR2 FQGTGA. This CDR3 region has 16 residues. Trimming took off 4 bases at V and 4 bases at J, with 16 bases between the two ends. This CDR3 reads CASSSQGTGSTGELFF. The CDR3 DNA follows: TGTGCCAGCAGCTCACAGGGAACGGGGAGCACCGGGGAGCTGTTTTTT.

There are many counts of this clonotype. The CDR3 spells CAAAPRGGNNEQFF. The DNA of the CDR3 is TGTGCCGCGGCCCCCAGGGGCGGGAACAATGAGCAGTTCTTC. The rearrangement uses TRBV11-2 and TRBJ2-1; D tentatively reads TRBD1 or TRBD2 (6 bases each). V gave up 11 bases and J gave up 5 bases, with 19 bases separating them. The CDR3 is made up of 14 amino acids. The germline CDR1 and CDR2 sequences are SGHAT and FQNNGV.

The gene calls are TRBV4-1 and TRBJ1-4; D may be TRBD1 (5 bases). V lost 8 bases and J 0 bases, leaving 13 bases between the germline ends. Germline V gene data show CDR1 as MGHRA and CDR2 as YSYEKL. The CDR3 has 15 amino acids. CDR3 sequence reads: CASGTRFATNEKLFF. CDR3 DNA sequence: TGCGCCAGCGGGACCCGGTTTGCAACTAATGAAAAACTGTTTTTT.

The table lists this clonotype with many counts. The V gene is TRBV20-1, the J gene TRBJ1-1; TRBD1 might be the D (5 bases). This CDR3 region has 17 residues. V lost 6 bases to trimming and J lost 0 bases, with 23 bases between them. The germline V gene encodes CDR1 DFQATT and CDR2 SNEGSKA (reference sequence). CDR3 loop: CSANHPLQGNLNTEAFF. CDR3 nucleotide sequence: TGCAGTGCCAATCATCCGCTCCAGGGCAACTTGAACACTGAAGCTTTCTTT.

The chain couples TRBV7-2 to TRBJ2-7; maybe TRBD1 (5 bases). V lost 1 base, J lost 2 bases, and 9 bases lay in between. Per germline, CDR1 SGHTA and CDR2 FQGNSA. This CDR3 contains 14 residues. The CDR3 DNA reads as TGTGCCAGCAGCTTAGACCCGACAGCCTACGAGCAGTACTTC. Its translation is CASSLDPTAYEQYF.

This chain uses TRBV24-1 with TRBJ2-3, with no clear D. This CDR3 has 15 residues. Germline lookup yields CDR1 KGHDR and CDR2 SFDVKD. The ends were cut back, 1 base at V and 0 bases at J, with 7 bases in the middle. As DNA, the CDR3 is TGTGCCACCAGTGATTTATGGGGAAGCACAGATACGCAGTATTTT. The encoded protein is CATSDLWGSTDTQYF.

The chain employs TRBV20-1 and TRBJ2-3, with TRBD2 matching 10 bases. CDR1 DFQATT and CDR2 SNEGSKA come from the germline V gene (reference sequence). V trimming: 1 base; J trimming: 0 bases; junction bases outside the gene matches: 1. This CDR3 is built from 15 residues. Here the CDR3 DNA reads TGCAGTGCTAGAGTTAGCGGGGGGAGCACAGATACGCAGTATTTT. Its translation is CSARVSGGSTDTQYF.

A few counts support this clonotype. The chain uses TRBV29-1 and TRBJ2-1; tentatively, D is TRBD1 (5 bases). The CDR3 has 15 amino acids. V lost 3 bases and J lost 4, with 16 bases in between. Germline V gene lookup returns CDR1 SQVTM and CDR2 ANQGSEA. The CDR3, as DNA: TGCAGCGTTGATTCCGGTCAGGGCAGGTACAATGAGCAGTTCTTC. It yields the protein CSVDSGQGRYNEQFF.

This clonotype was found a few times. The rearrangement uses TRBV5-6 and TRBJ1-5, with 7 bases aligning to TRBD1. J was trimmed by 3 bases and V by 3 bases; bases with no gene match: 9. The V gene's germline CDR1 is SGHDT and CDR2 YYEEEE. There are 16 residues in the CDR3. The CDR3 region has the DNA TGTGCCAGCAGCTCGTGGACAGGCGGACTCAATCAGCCCCAGCATTTT. Translation: CASSSWTGGLNQPQHF.

This clonotype was seen ten or more times. The gene calls are TRBV12-3 or TRBV12-4 and TRBJ2-1, with 12 bases identical to TRBD1. V gave up 6 bases and J gave up 4 bases; unmatched junction bases: 4. The CDR3 sequence is 15 residues long. CDR3 nucleotide sequence: TGTGCCAGCAGCTCGGGACAGGGGGCATACAATGAGCAGTTCTTC. Translating gives CASSSGQGAYNEQFF.